This paragraph covers one T cell receptor beta chain sequence. This specimen includes other DNA sequences encoding the same CDR3. This sample stems from a study of shared clonotypes between healthy human individuals. The CDR3 has 16 residues. After removal of 5 bases from V and 0 bases from J, the junction contained 3 bases not matched to a gene. The germline V gene has CDR1 SEHNR and CDR2 FQNEAQ (reference sequence). Naivety among CD8 cells was defined by CD45RO negativity and positive CCR7 selection, thereby excluding terminally differentiated effector memory CD45RA+ cells. Deep-level assay runs were performed. The assay was immunoSEQ multiplex PCR, and TCRdb's table has in-frame clones only and misses some. The sample contains some 2,100,000 clones, roughly 91% of which appear only once.

The chain links TRBV7-9 to TRBJ2-1; 11 positions agree with TRBD2. Sequencing used naive CD8+ T cells from PBMCs. The clonotype originates from a man aged 18 to 29 in good health. Some clones in this sample may be carry-over from other donors' samples. CDR3 sequence (DNA): TGTGCCAGCAGCCATACTAGCGGGAGCTCCTACAATGAGCAGTTCTTC. As protein: CASSHTSGSSYNEQFF.